This is a list of T cell receptor beta chains from one sample in a study of blood T cell repertoires in COVID-19. The table came from immunoSEQ multiplex PCR; TCRdb's copy has only in-frame clones and leaves some out. The table has fewer than 120,000 clones, 70% to 90% seen once. Sample: peripheral blood. The receptors stem from a human donor in a cohort sampled during active COVID-19. CDR3s include the opening cysteine and the closing phenylalanine or tryptophan. D genes are given only for firm matches. Clone size is stated in some rows and not others, as once, few, many or a class when expanded.

>TRBV29-1|-|TRBJ2-1|-
TGCAGCGCCATGTACAATGAGCAGTTCTTC
CSAMYNEQFF
>TRBV6-2/TRBV6-3|-|TRBJ2-1|TRBD2
TGTGCCAGCAGTAAAGCGGGGGCCTACAATGAGCAGTTCTTC
CASSKAGAYNEQFF
>TRBV15|-|TRBJ2-1|TRBD1
TGTGCCACCAGGGAACAGGGGGGGCAGTTCTTC
CATREQGGQFF
>TRBV2|-|TRBJ1-4|-
TGTGCCAGAGAAGGGGGACCGGGCGGAGGAAAACTGTTTTTT
CAREGGPGGGKLFF
>TRBV7-9|few|TRBJ1-2|-
TGTGCCAGCAGCTTAATAGGGGCCAACTATGGCTACACCTTC
CASSLIGANYGYTF
>TRBV2|-|TRBJ2-3|-
TGTGCCAGCATTTCTAGCGAAAGCACAGATACGCAGTATTTT
CASISSESTDTQYF
>TRBV10-3|once|TRBJ2-1|TRBD2
TGTGCCATCAGGGAGGGACTAGCGGGGACAAATGAGCAGTTCTTC
CAIREGLAGTNEQFF
>TRBV6-5|-|TRBJ2-5|TRBD2
TGTGCCAGCAGCCGAATTAGCGGGGGGCTGGGGACCCAGTACTTC
CASSRISGGLGTQYF
>TRBV7-9|-|TRBJ1-1|-
TGTGCCAGCAGCTTAGCAGCGAACACTGAAGCTTTCTTT
CASSLAANTEAFF
>TRBV12-5|-|TRBJ1-2|-
TGTGCTAGTGGACTTGGTCGGGGTTCTGGCTACACCTTC
CASGLGRGSGYTF
>TRBV27|-|TRBJ1-4|TRBD1
TGTGCCAGCAGTTTAAGGGTGAGGGACAGCTGGATGGGAGAACTGTTTTTT
CASSLRVRDSWMGELFF
>TRBV6-2/TRBV6-3|-|TRBJ2-1|TRBD1
TGTGCCAGCAGTTTCCGGGGACAGGGGGCCTACAATGAGCAGTTCTTC
CASSFRGQGAYNEQFF
>TRBV7-3|-|TRBJ2-7|-
TGTGCCAGCAGCTTAAATCAGGGACTCGAGCAGTACTTC
CASSLNQGLEQYF
>TRBV2|-|TRBJ2-1|-
TGTGCCAGCAGTGGAGAGGTTGAGCAGTTCTTC
CASSGEVEQFF
>TRBV28|-|TRBJ1-3|TRBD1
TGTGCCAGCAATATGGGGACAGTTCTGGGAAACACCATATATTTT
CASNMGTVLGNTIYF
>TRBV2|-|TRBJ2-3|-
TGTGCCAGCAGTGAAATTTACAGGGCAGATACGCAGTATTTT
CASSEIYRADTQYF
>TRBV19|-|TRBJ2-1|TRBD2
TGTGCCAGTAGGGAGGGCGGGAGGTCCGGAAATGAGCAGTTCTTC
CASREGGRSGNEQFF
>TRBV30|-|TRBJ1-4|-
TGTGCCTGGAATAAATACGGGGGACGTCTAAATGAAAAACTGTTTTTT
CAWNKYGGRLNEKLFF
>TRBV25-1|-|TRBJ1-3|-
TGTGCCAGCAGCCCCAGGGGACACCGCTCTGGAAACACCATATATTTT
CASSPRGHRSGNTIYF
>TRBV10-3|-|TRBJ1-2|TRBD1
TGTGCCATCAGTGAGTCCCCGGGGTACAGGGGCGCCACGCAGGGGTATGGCTACACCTTC
CAISESPGYRGATQGYGYTF
>TRBV19|-|TRBJ2-5|-
TGTGCCAGCAAGAAGCAGGGCTGGCAAGAGACCCAGTACTTC
CASKKQGWQETQYF
>TRBV7-2|-|TRBJ2-5|TRBD2
TGTGCCAGCAGCTTAGGGACTAGTGAGACCCAGTACTTC
CASSLGTSETQYF
>TRBV23-1|once|TRBJ2-2|TRBD1
TGCGCCAGCATCCAGGGGGCCGGGGAGCTGTTTTTT
CASIQGAGELFF
>TRBV5-6|-|TRBJ1-2|-
TGTGCCAGCGCTCTCAGGTCAGGGGTGCTCTATGGCTACACCTTC
CASALRSGVLYGYTF
>TRBV21-1|-|TRBJ1-1|-
TGTGCCAGCAGCCTGATGTTTCCCGGGACAGGGGGCGCCGGGGAAGCTTTCTTT
CASSLMFPGTGGAGEAFF
>TRBV6-4|once|TRBJ1-4|TRBD1
TGTGCCAGCAGTGACAGTGGGACAGGGGAACTGTTTTTT
CASSDSGTGELFF
>TRBV30|few|TRBJ1-5|-
TGTGCCTGGAGTGGTGCAAGGCTGTCGGGTAATAGCAATCAGCCCCAGCATTTT
CAWSGARLSGNSNQPQHF
>TRBV3-1/TRBV3-2|-|TRBJ1-2|TRBD1
TGTGCCAGCAGTCGGGACAGGGAATATGGCTACACCTTC
CASSRDREYGYTF